This is a list of T cell receptor beta chains from one sample in a study of PD-1 blockade in classical Hodgkin lymphoma. TCRdb's table, derived via immunoSEQ multiplex PCR, lists solely in-frame clones and lacks some. The sample lists 55,000 to 80,000 clones, more than 70% occurring once. The specimen was peripheral blood mononuclear cells (PBMCs), collected at baseline. The receptor set was obtained from a human donor with classical Hodgkin lymphoma. Each CDR3 is given with its conserved first and last residue. The D gene is left open where the match is weak. Not every row has a clone size; where given, it reads once, few, many or a size class.

DNA: TGTGCCAGCAGCTTGAAGGGAGAAGTAGGCTACGAGCAGTACTTC; CDR3: CASSLKGEVGYEQYF; D: -; size: -; J: TRBJ2-7; V: TRBV5-5
DNA: TGTGCCAGCAGCTTAGGGACAGTTGGAAACACCATATATTTT; CDR3: CASSLGTVGNTIYF; D: -; size: -; J: TRBJ1-3; V: TRBV13
DNA: TGCAGCGTTGACCCCCAGGGTGGCTATGGCTACACCTTC; CDR3: CSVDPQGGYGYTF; D: -; size: once; J: TRBJ1-2; V: TRBV29-1
DNA: TGTGCCAGTAGTCCTAGACAGGGGAACACTGAAGCTTTCTTT; CDR3: CASSPRQGNTEAFF; D: TRBD1; size: -; J: TRBJ1-1; V: TRBV19
DNA: TGCGCCAGCAGCCCCACCTCAGGGGGCTACGAGCAGTACTTC; CDR3: CASSPTSGGYEQYF; D: TRBD1; size: -; J: TRBJ2-7; V: TRBV5-1
DNA: TGTGCCAGCAGTGAATACCGAGGGGGGACGGATGGCTACACCTTC; CDR3: CASSEYRGGTDGYTF; D: -; size: -; J: TRBJ1-2; V: TRBV25-1
DNA: TGTGCCAGCACCGGCGGGGACAGGGGATATGGCTACACCTTC; CDR3: CASTGGDRGYGYTF; D: TRBD1; size: once; J: TRBJ1-2; V: TRBV2
DNA: TGTGCCAGCAGCCAAGAACGCGGCGGGGGCTATGAGCAGTTCTTC; CDR3: CASSQERGGGYEQFF; D: -; size: -; J: TRBJ2-1; V: TRBV4-2
DNA: TGCGCCAGCAGCACTAAGCCGGGACAGCCTGGAAACACCATATATTTT; CDR3: CASSTKPGQPGNTIYF; D: TRBD1; size: -; J: TRBJ1-3; V: TRBV5-1
DNA: TGTGCCAGCAGCCCCCTAGGGGCAGGGGAGTACGAGCAGTACTTC; CDR3: CASSPLGAGEYEQYF; D: -; size: once; J: TRBJ2-7; V: TRBV11-2
DNA: TGTGCCAGCTCACCTACAACGGCGAACACCGGGGAGCTGTTTTTT; CDR3: CASSPTTANTGELFF; D: -; size: -; J: TRBJ2-2; V: TRBV18
DNA: TGTGCCAGCAGCTCCTTCTCGGGAATAATTTACTATGGCTACACCTTC; CDR3: CASSSFSGIIYYGYTF; D: -; size: -; J: TRBJ1-2; V: TRBV7-2
DNA: TGTGCCTGGAGGGGGACGGGAAATTCACCCCTCCACTTT; CDR3: CAWRGTGNSPLHF; D: -; size: -; J: TRBJ1-6; V: TRBV30
DNA: TGTGCCAGCAGCTTCCGGACAGGTTACAATGAGCAGTTCTTC; CDR3: CASSFRTGYNEQFF; D: TRBD1; size: -; J: TRBJ2-1; V: TRBV5-6
DNA: TGTGCCAGCAGCTCCCACCTTTTGGCGGGGGGCAAGAACACCGGGGAGCTGTTTTTT; CDR3: CASSSHLLAGGKNTGELFF; D: TRBD2; size: -; J: TRBJ2-2; V: TRBV11-3